The 18 T cell receptor beta chains below were found in one sample sequenced in a study of T cells in Graves' hyperthyroidism and ophthalmopathy. It was RNA transcripts that yielded the amplified TCR beta CDR3 regions. In the first-round RT-PCR of the TCR CDR3, the HTBI primer set was used. Each CDR3 protein is one row after TCRdb ran MiXCR on the multiplex PCR reads. The sample has about 360,000 distinct CDR3 sequences; around 13% are singletons. The sequencing sample was made of blood. These receptors were collected from a woman aged 18 to 35 with Graves' hyperthyroidism.

This clonotype was counted ten times or more. The V call is TRBV6-1, the J call TRBJ1-2, with TRBD1 as a possible D gene (5 bases). Germline V gene lookup returns CDR1 MNHNS and CDR2 SASEGT. Between the trimmed V and J ends, which lost 1 base and 8 bases, there was a span of 11 bases. The length of the CDR3 is 13 residues. The CDR3 sequence: CASSEGGIRGYTF. CDR3 DNA: TGTGCCAGCAGTGAAGGGGGCATAAGAGGCTACACCTTC.

This clonotype was counted a few times. The chain uses TRBV6-2 or TRBV6-3 and TRBJ2-2, with 8 bases that match TRBD1. In germline, CDR1 is MNHEY, CDR2 SVGEGT. The J segment lost 5 bases and the V segment lost 6 bases, leaving 8 bases of the junction unmatched. The CDR3 is 15 amino acids. The chain's CDR3 is CASRKTGVTTGELFF. The CDR3 bases are TGTGCCAGCAGAAAGACAGGGGTAACGACCGGGGAGCTGTTTTTT.

The table lists this clonotype with many counts. This rearrangement joins TRBV10-1 to TRBJ2-5; 10 bases line up with TRBD1. The CDR3 loop spans 14 amino acids. Germline V gene sequence: CDR1 WNHNN, CDR2 SYGVQD (reference sequence). Trimming cost V 5 bases and J 5 bases; bases outside gene matches: 5. The CDR3 DNA sequence: TGCGCCAGCAGTCCAGACAGGGGGCGGGAGACCCAGTACTTC. Protein: CASSPDRGRETQYF.

This clonotype was detected many times. J is TRBJ2-3 and V is TRBV29-1; 11 positions match TRBD1. Germline trimming cut 0 bases from V and 4 bases from J; bases unmatched to any gene: 6. The CDR3 covers 16 residues. Germline-derived CDR1 and CDR2 are SQVTM and ANQGSEA. CDR3 sequence reads: CSVEDLGTGGPDTQYF. The DNA of the CDR3 is TGCAGCGTTGAAGATCTCGGGACAGGGGGTCCAGATACGCAGTATTTT.

For this clonotype: With a much larger clone just one base away, this may be a read error. In DNA, the CDR3 is TGCAGCGTAGGACAGGTATCCTCCCAAGAGACCCAGTTCTTC. Protein sequence: CSVGQVSSQETQFF. This chain links TRBV29-1 with TRBJ2-5, with TRBD1 identical over 7 bases. The end of the DNA is better explained by TRBJ2-1, so the J call may be wrong. This CDR3 comprises 14 residues. Germline lookup yields CDR1 SQVTM and CDR2 ANQGSEA.

A note on this clonotype: A much larger clonotype is one base distant, so this may be a read error. The CDR3 protein is CASSQGRTGEPFF. DNA of the CDR3: TGTGCCAGCAGCCAGGGGAGGACCGGGGAGCCGTTTTTT. The J gene is TRBJ2-2, the V gene TRBV13; TRBD1 or TRBD2 may be the D gene (6 bases each). This CDR3 comprises 13 residues. Germline CDR1 is PRHDT and CDR2 is FYEKMQ (reference sequence).

This clonotype was seen ten or more times. The V and J genes are TRBV12-3 or TRBV12-4 and TRBJ2-5; 7 bases map to TRBD1. With 6 bases clipped from V and 2 bases from J, the junction kept 3 bases outside the gene matches. This CDR3 region has 13 residues. This chain's CDR3 is CASRRTGQETQYF. In DNA form, the CDR3 reads TGTGCCAGCAGGCGGACAGGTCAAGAGACCCAGTACTTC.

There are many counts of this clonotype. CDR3 region: CATSEQTGLSYNEQFF. The DNA of the CDR3 is TGTGCCACCAGTGAACAGACAGGTCTTTCCTACAATGAGCAGTTCTTC. This rearrangement joins TRBV24-1 to TRBJ2-1; a possible D gene is TRBD1 (6 bases). The CDR3 totals 16 residues. CDR1 is KGHDR and CDR2 is SFDVKD in the germline V gene. V was cut by 4 bases and J by 1 base, with 13 bases left in between.

This clonotype was recorded at least ten times. The chain has TRBV5-1 and TRBJ2-2; D is perhaps TRBD1 or TRBD2 (5 bases each). This CDR3 is 16 amino acids long. The ends were cut back, 3 bases at V and 0 bases at J, with 12 bases in the middle. The germline V gene has CDR1 SGHRS and CDR2 YFSETQ. CDR3 sequence (DNA): TGCGCCAGCAGCTACCGGGACGGACCGAACACCGGGGAGCTGTTTTTT. Encoded protein: CASSYRDGPNTGELFF.

This clonotype was counted ten times or more. This chain connects TRBV2 to TRBJ2-5; D unclear. Trimming shortened V by 7 bases and J by 3 bases, and 9 bases separated the two germline ends. CDR1 is SNHLY and CDR2 is FYNNEI in the germline V gene. This CDR3 is built from 12 residues. In DNA, the CDR3 is TGTGCCAGCACCGGCCGGGAAGAGACCCAGTACTTC. It specifies CASTGREETQYF.

J is TRBJ2-7 and V is TRBV7-2, with D unresolved. The V and J ends lost 5 bases and 2 bases respectively, with 7 bases between them. This CDR3 has 12 amino acids. The V gene's germline CDR1 is SGHTA and CDR2 FQGNSA. The CDR3 protein is CASSPPAYEQYF. CDR3 coding DNA: TGTGCCAGCAGCCCCCCAGCCTACGAGCAGTACTTC.

The chain is built from TRBV19 and TRBJ1-4, with a weak D call TRBD1 (6 bases). The CDR3 covers 14 residues. CDR1 is LNHDA and CDR2 is SQIVND in the germline V gene (reference sequence). Trimming pared 5 bases from V and 4 bases from J, leaving 11 bases between. CDR3 in DNA: TGTGCCAGTAGTGTACAGGGAAATAATGAAAAACTGTTTTTT. It translates to CASSVQGNNEKLFF.

This clonotype was detected ten times or more. This chain links TRBV18 with TRBJ2-1, with 11 bases aligning to TRBD2. V was clipped by 3 bases and J by 0 bases; unmatched bases: 10. CDR1 is KGHSH and CDR2 is LQKENI in the germline V gene. The CDR3 covers 19 residues. The CDR3 DNA follows: TGTGCCAGCTCACCTCTAGCGGGAGGCTCCAAAATCTCCTACAATGAGCAGTTCTTC. It specifies CASSPLAGGSKISYNEQFF.

In its sample, this clonotype was seen many times. The chain links TRBV2 to TRBJ2-7, with 7 bases that match TRBD2. Germline values: CDR1 SNHLY, CDR2 FYNNEI. CDR3 length: 13 residues. J lost 5 bases, V lost 6 bases, and 7 bases had no gene match. Here the CDR3 reads CASSSNAGDEQYF. In DNA form, the CDR3 reads TGTGCCAGCAGCTCCAATGCGGGGGACGAGCAGTACTTC. Using reference TRBV2 and TRBJ2-7 for the parts outside the CDR3, the full variable domain is EPEVTQTPSHQVTQMGQEVILRCVPISNHLYFYWYRQILGQKVEFLVSFYNNEISEKSEIFDDQFSVERPDGSNFTLKIRSTKLEDSAMYFCASSSNAGDEQYFGPGTRLTVT.

This clonotype was seen a few times. The gene calls are TRBV9 and TRBJ1-2; D gene unclear. The CDR3 is 14 residues long. Trimming left V 0 bases short and J 4 bases short, with 10 bases between. Germline V gives CDR1 SGDLS, CDR2 YYNGEE. The chain's CDR3 is CASSVESGSYGYTF. CDR3 nucleotides: TGTGCCAGCAGCGTAGAGTCCGGGAGCTATGGCTACACCTTC.

Many counts were recorded for this clonotype. The chain is built from TRBV20-1 and TRBJ2-5, with TRBD1 matching over 7 bases. The CDR3 sequence is 13 residues long. V lost 5 bases, J lost 0 bases, and 3 bases stayed unmatched. Per the germline V gene, CDR1 is DFQATT and CDR2 is SNEGSKA (reference sequence). The DNA for the CDR3 is TGCAGTGCTGGGACAGACAACCAAGAGACCCAGTACTTC. Translating gives CSAGTDNQETQYF.

The chain uses TRBV4-1 and TRBJ1-4, with a tentative D call TRBD1 (5 bases). V gave up 2 bases and J gave up 10 bases, with 11 bases separating them. This CDR3 has 13 residues. CDR1 and CDR2 (germline): MGHRA, YSYEKL. The CDR3 coding sequence is TGCGCCAGCAGCCAAATTGGGAGGGGAAAACTGTTTTTT. Amino acid sequence: CASSQIGRGKLFF.

This clonotype was seen just once. The chain recombines TRBV28 with TRBJ1-2; possible D gene TRBD1, 5 bases. The CDR3 contains 14 residues. Per the germline V gene, CDR1 is MDHEN and CDR2 is SYDVKM. Trimming stripped 3 bases from V and 4 bases from J, with 12 bases between. The CDR3 DNA reads TGTGCCAGCAGTTTTGGGGGGACTGTCTATGGCTACACCTTC. As protein: CASSFGGTVYGYTF.